These 27 T cell receptor beta chains were all obtained from the same sample, sequenced in a study of cytomegalovirus exposure and HLA in healthy donors. Libraries were prepared by immunoSEQ multiplex PCR; TCRdb keeps only in-frame clonotypes and omits some of them. The table shows approximately 210,000 clones, with around 86% occurring only once. Input material: PBMCs. Every receptor here comes from a woman aged 18-29 years in good health and CMV-seronegative.

This clone was found once. The chain couples TRBV18 to TRBJ2-7, with 11 positions matching TRBD1. After removal of 1 base from V and 2 bases from J, the junction contained 1 base not matched to a gene. The germline V gene has CDR1 KGHSH and CDR2 LQKENI. The CDR3 is made up of 15 amino acids. CDR3 in amino acids: CASSPLGQGAYEQYF. The DNA for the CDR3 is TGTGCCAGCTCACCACTGGGACAGGGGGCCTACGAGCAGTACTTC.

The chain links TRBV7-9 to TRBJ2-1, with 9 bases that match TRBD1. Looked up from germline, CDR1 is SEHNR and CDR2 is FQNEAQ (reference sequence). This CDR3 spans 16 amino acids. After removal of 5 bases from V and 4 bases from J, the junction contained 9 bases not matched to a gene. Here the CDR3 reads CASSLKQGAIYNEQFF. DNA of the CDR3: TGTGCCAGCAGCCTAAAACAGGGGGCCATATACAATGAGCAGTTCTTC.

The count of this clone is one. V gene TRBV30 combines with J gene TRBJ1-3, with D unclear. CDR3 length: 13 amino acids. Germline V CDR1 and CDR2: GTSNPN, SVGIG (reference sequence). The V gene lost 0 bases and the J gene lost 1 base, with 4 bases spanning the gap. CDR3 loop: CAWSVLSGNTIYF. The CDR3 DNA reads TGTGCCTGGAGTGTCCTTTCTGGAAACACCATATATTTT. The full variable domain, its missing parts supplied by reference TRBV30 and TRBJ1-3, is SQTIHQWPATLVQPVGSPLSLECTVEGTSNPNLYWYRQAAGRGLQLLFYSVGIGQISSEVPQNLSASRPQDRQFILSSKKLLLSDSGFYLCAWSVLSGNTIYFGEGSWLTVV.

The chain uses TRBV6-4 and TRBJ1-1; no clear D. The germline CDR1 and CDR2 sequences are MRHNA and SNTAGT. Deletions cut 4 bases from V and 10 bases from J, with 16 bases between. The CDR3 has 13 amino acids. The CDR3 sequence is CASSGSRNERAFF. CDR3 coding DNA: TGTGCCAGCAGTGGCTCCCGGAATGAGCGAGCTTTCTTT.

This clone has only a few counts. The CDR3 here is CASSGTGENYGYTF. Here the CDR3 DNA reads TGTGCCAGCAGCGGAACAGGGGAAAACTATGGCTACACCTTC. The chain combines TRBV6-6 with TRBJ1-2; TRBD1 matches at 7 bases. This CDR3 is built from 14 residues. Germline CDR1 MNHNY, CDR2 SVGAGI (reference sequence). V lost 6 bases to trimming and J lost 2 bases; unmatched junction nucleotides: 6.

The V and J genes are TRBV4-1 and TRBJ2-5; 11 bases agree with TRBD2. The length of the CDR3 is 19 residues. The trim removed 0 bases at V and 4 bases at J, leaving 13 bases unmatched. Germline V gene sequence: CDR1 MGHRA, CDR2 YSYEKL. The CDR3 is CASSQERLAGGFNGETQYF. CDR3 nucleotide sequence: TGCGCCAGCAGCCAAGAAAGGCTAGCGGGAGGATTTAACGGAGAGACCCAGTACTTC.

The J gene is TRBJ2-2, the V gene TRBV19; 11 bases are shared with TRBD2. The CDR3 spans 17 residues. The germline gives CDR1 LNHDA, CDR2 SQIVND (reference sequence). After removal of 3 bases from V and 6 bases from J, the junction contained 9 bases not matched to a gene. DNA of the CDR3: TGTGCCAGTAGTATGGGGCTCTCTAGCGGGAGGCCCGGGGAGCTGTTTTTT. Translation gives CASSMGLSSGRPGELFF.

The V call is TRBV10-1, the J call TRBJ2-5; 12 bases align to TRBD2. The length of the CDR3 is 18 residues. The germline gives CDR1 WNHNN, CDR2 SYGVQD (reference sequence). Unmatched junction bases numbered 9, after V lost 2 bases and J lost 2 bases. CDR3 sequence reads: CASSEGLAGGSLQETQYF. CDR3 DNA sequence: TGCGCCAGCAGTGAGGGGCTAGCGGGAGGGTCCCTACAAGAGACCCAGTACTTC.

J is TRBJ1-6 and V is TRBV5-4; 7 bases are shared with TRBD1. Germline CDR1 SGHNT, CDR2 YYREEE (reference sequence). The CDR3 covers 15 residues. Trimming at V came to 1 base and at J to 6 bases, leaving 4 bases not matched to a gene. Written as DNA, the CDR3 is TGTGCCAGCAGCTTGACAGGGGACAGTAATTCACCCCTCCACTTT. This translates into CASSLTGDSNSPLHF.

The rearrangement links TRBV5-1 to TRBJ2-7; D unclear. The CDR3 has 16 residues. Germline V gene lookup returns CDR1 SGHRS and CDR2 YFSETQ. V lost 0 bases and J lost 0, with 13 bases in between. CDR3 loop: CASSLVPEQSSYEQYF. CDR3 nucleotides: TGCGCCAGCAGCTTGGTTCCAGAACAAAGCTCCTACGAGCAGTACTTC.

This clone appeared once. The V gene is TRBV6-5, the J gene TRBJ2-7; unclear D gene. Germline V gene sequence: CDR1 MNHEY, CDR2 SVGAGI. CDR3 length equals 16 residues. The V end lost 0 bases, the J end lost 4 bases, and 16 bases lay between the germline ends. CDR3 amino acids: CASSYSPVRTLYEQYF. The CDR3 DNA sequence: TGTGCCAGCAGTTACTCGCCAGTCCGAACCCTTTACGAGCAGTACTTC.

The V call is TRBV27, the J call TRBJ1-2; D possibly corresponds to TRBD1 (6 bases). V was cut by 4 bases and J by 8 bases, with 26 bases left in between. CDR3 size: 17 residues. The V gene's germline CDR1 is MNHEY and CDR2 SMNVEV (reference sequence). The CDR3 DNA reads as TGTGCCAGCAGTTCGTCCAGAGAGGGGGTGAGCTTTAGCGGCTACACCTTC. As protein: CASSSSREGVSFSGYTF.

The chain is built from TRBV30 and TRBJ1-1, with TRBD1 matching over 9 bases. The CDR3 has 16 residues. Germline trimming cut 3 bases from V and 4 bases from J; bases unmatched to any gene: 12. Germline CDR1 reads GTSNPN; CDR2 reads SVGIG (reference sequence). The CDR3 nucleotides read TGTGCCTGGAGGGTACAGGGGGCGAGTTCGGGCACTGAAGCTTTCTTT. Its protein product is CAWRVQGASSGTEAFF. Supplemented by reference TRBV30 and TRBJ1-1, the full variable domain reads SQTIHQWPATLVQPVGSPLSLECTVEGTSNPNLYWYRQAAGRGLQLLFYSVGIGQISSEVPQNLSASRPQDRQFILSSKKLLLSDSGFYLCAWRVQGASSGTEAFFGQGTRLTVV.

This chain uses TRBV5-1 with TRBJ2-1, with D possibly TRBD2 on 5 matching bases. The V end lost 1 base, the J end lost 3 bases, and 11 bases lay between the germline ends. The V gene's germline CDR1 is SGHRS and CDR2 YFSETQ. The CDR3 covers 15 residues. The CDR3 nucleotides are TGCGCCAGCAGCTTGATGAACGGGAACTACAATGAGCAGTTCTTC. It translates to CASSLMNGNYNEQFF.

V gene TRBV6-5 combines with J gene TRBJ2-7; D not certain. Germline CDR1 reads MNHEY; CDR2 reads SVGAGI. The CDR3 sequence is 14 residues long. Trimming removed 3 bases from V and 7 bases from J, with 16 bases in between. CDR3 sequence reads: CASSYGSRGWEQYF. DNA of the CDR3: TGTGCCAGCAGTTATGGCAGTCGAGGATGGGAGCAGTACTTC.

This clone occurred a few times. The chain has TRBV30 and TRBJ1-2, with a possible D match to TRBD1 (5 bases). Germline CDR1 GTSNPN, CDR2 SVGIG (reference sequence). The CDR3 has 12 residues. With 3 bases removed from V and 7 bases from J, the gap between germline ends came to 12 bases. Written as DNA, the CDR3 is TGTGCCTGGAGAATCAGGACATCTGGCTACACCTTC. Its protein product is CAWRIRTSGYTF.

V and J are TRBV5-4 and TRBJ1-2, with D tentatively TRBD1 (6 bases). V was cut by 4 bases and J by 3 bases, with 13 bases left in between. Germline V gene lookup returns CDR1 SGHNT and CDR2 YYREEE (reference sequence). The CDR3 runs 14 residues. CDR3 loop: CASSRMSGDYGYTF. In DNA, the CDR3 is TGTGCCAGCAGCCGAATGTCAGGGGACTATGGCTACACCTTC.

The chain joins TRBV9 to TRBJ2-2; D remains ambiguous. The germline CDR1 and CDR2 sequences are SGDLS and YYNGEE. Between the trimmed V and J ends, which lost 1 base and 6 bases, there was a span of 13 bases. This CDR3 is 15 amino acids long. CDR3 sequence: CASSVRSVSAGELFF. The CDR3 coding sequence is TGTGCCAGCAGCGTACGAAGCGTTTCGGCCGGGGAGCTGTTTTTT.

The chain carries TRBV7-2 and TRBJ1-6, with TRBD1 identical over 8 bases. V was pared by 4 bases and J by 0 bases, with 5 bases of the junction left unmatched. The germline gives CDR1 SGHTA, CDR2 FQGNSA. This CDR3 region has 17 residues. This CDR3 reads CASSSWTGSSYNSPLHF. CDR3 coding DNA: TGTGCCAGCAGCTCCTGGACAGGGAGCTCCTATAATTCACCCCTCCACTTT.

The rearrangement uses TRBV4-2 and TRBJ1-1; D unclear. Trimming cost V 5 bases and J 0 bases, with 22 bases left between them. Germline CDR1 and CDR2: LGHNA and YNFKEQ. This CDR3 has 18 amino acids. CDR3 nucleotides: TGTGCCAGCAGCACCCGGAGAACAACCGGAATCATGAACACTGAAGCTTTCTTT. It yields the protein CASSTRRTTGIMNTEAFF.

The V and J genes are TRBV5-1 and TRBJ1-3; 7 bases match TRBD1. Losses at the gene ends were 2 bases for V and 2 bases for J; bases not matched to a gene: 4. Germline lookup yields CDR1 SGHRS and CDR2 YFSETQ. This CDR3 spans 15 amino acids. The CDR3 DNA reads TGCGCCAGCAGCTTCGGACAGGCCGCTGGAAACACCATATATTTT. Amino acids: CASSFGQAAGNTIYF. The whole variable domain, remainder taken from reference TRBV5-1 and TRBJ1-3, is KAGVTQTPRYLIKTRGQQVTLSCSPISGHRSVSWYQQTPGQGLQFLFEYFSETQRNKGNFPGRFSGRQFSNSRSEMNVSTLELGDSALYLCASSFGQAAGNTIYFGEGSWLTVV.

This chain uses TRBV4-1 with TRBJ2-3; the match to TRBD2 covers 14 bases. This CDR3 is built from 19 residues. Germline assignment: CDR1 MGHRA and CDR2 YSYEKL. The V and J ends lost 0 bases and 5 bases, in that order; junction bases with no gene match: 10. DNA for the CDR3: TGCGCCAGCAGCCAAGAATCGGGACTAGCGGGAGTGGGTTTAGATACGCAGTATTTT. This gives the protein CASSQESGLAGVGLDTQYF.

This clone appeared once. The chain recombines TRBV2 with TRBJ2-1; 10 nucleotides agree with TRBD2. Germline assignment: CDR1 SNHLY and CDR2 FYNNEI. The CDR3 is 15 residues long. V shed 3 bases and J 5 bases; nucleotides not matched to a gene: 4. The CDR3 bases are TGTGCCAGCAGTGATTGGACTAGCGGCAACAATGAGCAGTTCTTC. Translation gives CASSDWTSGNNEQFF.

This sequence joins TRBV7-8 and TRBJ2-1; TRBD2 matches at 7 bases. This CDR3 comprises 15 residues. V trimming: 5 bases; J trimming: 6 bases; junction bases outside the gene matches: 10. CDR1 and CDR2 (germline): SGHVS, FQNEAQ. CDR3 sequence reads: CASSTGAGVLNEQFF. The CDR3, as DNA: TGTGCCAGCAGCACAGGCGCGGGAGTCCTCAATGAGCAGTTCTTC.

The J gene is TRBJ1-2, the V gene TRBV27, with 9 nucleotides matching TRBD1. The CDR3 length is 16 residues. After removal of 10 bases from V and 3 bases from J, the junction contained 15 bases not matched to a gene. Germline values: CDR1 MNHEY, CDR2 SMNVEV (reference sequence). Here the CDR3 DNA reads TGTGCCACATCGAGAGGGGTGGGACAGGGTGACTATGGCTACACCTTC. Protein product: CATSRGVGQGDYGYTF.

This rearrangement joins TRBV2 to TRBJ2-5, with D hard to call. Deletions cut 7 bases from V and 2 bases from J, with 11 bases between. The CDR3 spans 13 residues. The germline V gene has CDR1 SNHLY and CDR2 FYNNEI. The CDR3 region is CASNGNLQETQYF. CDR3 DNA sequence: TGTGCCAGCAACGGTAATTTGCAAGAGACCCAGTACTTC.

This clone was counted a single time. V gene TRBV7-9 combines with J gene TRBJ2-1; D perhaps matches TRBD2 (5 bases). This CDR3 has 12 amino acids. Deletions cut 5 bases from V and 9 bases from J, with 11 bases between. Germline V gene sequence: CDR1 SEHNR, CDR2 FQNEAQ (reference sequence). The DNA of the CDR3 is TGTGCCAGCAGCCCCCCCGCGGGTGAGCAGTTCTTC. As protein: CASSPPAGEQFF.